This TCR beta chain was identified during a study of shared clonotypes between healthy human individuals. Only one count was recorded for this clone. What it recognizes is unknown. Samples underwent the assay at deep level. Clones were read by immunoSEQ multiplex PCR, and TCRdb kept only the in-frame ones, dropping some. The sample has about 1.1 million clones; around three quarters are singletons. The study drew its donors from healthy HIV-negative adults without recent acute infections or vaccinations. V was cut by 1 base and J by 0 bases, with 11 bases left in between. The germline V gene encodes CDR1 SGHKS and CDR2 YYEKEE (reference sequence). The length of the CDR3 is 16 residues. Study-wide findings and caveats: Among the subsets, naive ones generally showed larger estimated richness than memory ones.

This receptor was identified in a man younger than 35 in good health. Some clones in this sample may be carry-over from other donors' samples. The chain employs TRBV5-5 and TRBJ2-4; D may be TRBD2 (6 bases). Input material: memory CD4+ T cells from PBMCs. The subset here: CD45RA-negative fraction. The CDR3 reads CASSLFQGLAKNIQYF. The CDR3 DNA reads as TGTGCCAGCAGCTTGTTTCAGGGACTAGCCAAAAACATTCAGTACTTC.